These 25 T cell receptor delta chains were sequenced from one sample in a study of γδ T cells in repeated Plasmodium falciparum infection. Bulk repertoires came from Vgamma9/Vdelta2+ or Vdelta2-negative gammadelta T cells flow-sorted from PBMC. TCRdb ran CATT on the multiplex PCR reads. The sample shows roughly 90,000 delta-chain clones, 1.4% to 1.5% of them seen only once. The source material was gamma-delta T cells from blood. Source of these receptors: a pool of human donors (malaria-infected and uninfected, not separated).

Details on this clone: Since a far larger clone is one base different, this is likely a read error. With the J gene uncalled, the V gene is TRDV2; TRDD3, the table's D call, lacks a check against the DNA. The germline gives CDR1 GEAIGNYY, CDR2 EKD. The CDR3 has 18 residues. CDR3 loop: CACDTVLYSSWDTRQMFF. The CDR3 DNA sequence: TGTGCCTGTGACACCGTACTGTACTCCTCCTGGGACACCCGACAGATGTTCTTC.

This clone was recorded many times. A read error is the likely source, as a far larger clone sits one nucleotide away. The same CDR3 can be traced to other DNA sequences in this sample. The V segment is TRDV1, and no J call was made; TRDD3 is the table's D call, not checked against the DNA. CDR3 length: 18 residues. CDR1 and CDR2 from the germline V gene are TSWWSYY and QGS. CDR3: CALGELSYWGTPYSKLIF. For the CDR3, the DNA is TGTGCTCTTGGGGAACTGTCCTACTGGGGGACCCCCTATAGTAAACTTATCTTT.

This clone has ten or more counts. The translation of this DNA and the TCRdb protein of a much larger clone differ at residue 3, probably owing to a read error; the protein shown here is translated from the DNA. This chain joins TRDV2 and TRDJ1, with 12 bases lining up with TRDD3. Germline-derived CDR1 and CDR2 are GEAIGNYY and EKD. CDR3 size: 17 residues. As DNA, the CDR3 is TGTGCCCGTGACTCCTTACTGGGGGATACCGACACCGATAAACTCATCTTT. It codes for CARDSLLGDTDTDKLIF.

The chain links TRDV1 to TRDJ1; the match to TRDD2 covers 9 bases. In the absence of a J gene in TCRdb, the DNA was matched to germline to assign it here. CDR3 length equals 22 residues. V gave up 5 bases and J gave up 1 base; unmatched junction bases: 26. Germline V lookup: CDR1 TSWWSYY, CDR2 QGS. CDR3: CALGLPAFLRYWGLNCTDKLIF. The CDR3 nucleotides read TGTGCTCTTGGGCTACCGGCCTTCCTACGTTATTGGGGGCTCAATTGCACCGATAAACTCATCTTT.

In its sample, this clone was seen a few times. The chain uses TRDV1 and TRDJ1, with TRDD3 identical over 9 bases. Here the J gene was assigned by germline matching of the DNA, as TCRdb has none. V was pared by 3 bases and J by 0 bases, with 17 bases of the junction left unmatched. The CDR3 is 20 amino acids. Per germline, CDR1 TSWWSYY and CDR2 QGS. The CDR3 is CALGDQTYVEGDTNTDKLIF. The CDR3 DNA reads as TGTGCTCTTGGGGACCAAACCTACGTCGAGGGGGATACCAACACCGATAAACTCATCTTT.

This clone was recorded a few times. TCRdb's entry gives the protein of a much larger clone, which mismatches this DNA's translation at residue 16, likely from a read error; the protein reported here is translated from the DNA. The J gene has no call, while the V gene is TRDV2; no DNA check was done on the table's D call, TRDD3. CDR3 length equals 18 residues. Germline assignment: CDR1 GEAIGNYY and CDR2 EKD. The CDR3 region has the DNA TGTGCCTGTGACACCGGGGACTACCTGGGGGTCACACCAGCACAACCCTTCTTT. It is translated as CACDTGDYLGVTPAQPFF.

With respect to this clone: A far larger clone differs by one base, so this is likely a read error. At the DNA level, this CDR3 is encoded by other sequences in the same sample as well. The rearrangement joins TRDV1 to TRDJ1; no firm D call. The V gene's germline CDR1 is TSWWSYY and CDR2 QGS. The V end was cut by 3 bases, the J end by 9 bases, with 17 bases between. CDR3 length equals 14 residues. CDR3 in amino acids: CALGELAPERELIF. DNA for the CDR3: TGTGCTCTTGGGGAGCTGGCTCCTGAGCGGGAACTCATCTTT.

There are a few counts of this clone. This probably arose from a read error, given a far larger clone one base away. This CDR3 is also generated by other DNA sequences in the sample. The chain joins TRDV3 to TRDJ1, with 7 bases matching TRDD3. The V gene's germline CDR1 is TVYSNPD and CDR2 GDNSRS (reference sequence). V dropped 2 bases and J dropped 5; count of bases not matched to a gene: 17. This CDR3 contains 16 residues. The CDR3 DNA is TGTGCCTTTTCAACTACGGTTGCCGGGGGATCAGATAAACTCATCTTT. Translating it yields CAFSTTVAGGSDKLIF.

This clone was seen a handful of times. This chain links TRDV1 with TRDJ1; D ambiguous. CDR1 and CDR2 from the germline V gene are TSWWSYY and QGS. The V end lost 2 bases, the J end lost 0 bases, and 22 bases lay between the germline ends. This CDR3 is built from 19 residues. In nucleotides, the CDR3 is TGTGCTCTTGGGGAATTGAGTCTCCTCCCACTAACATACACCGATAAACTCATCTTT. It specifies CALGELSLLPLTYTDKLIF.

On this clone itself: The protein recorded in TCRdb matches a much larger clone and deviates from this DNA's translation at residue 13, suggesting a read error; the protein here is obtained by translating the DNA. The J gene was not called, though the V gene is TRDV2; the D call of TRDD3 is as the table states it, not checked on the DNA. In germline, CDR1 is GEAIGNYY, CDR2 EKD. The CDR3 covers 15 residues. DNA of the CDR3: TGTGCCTGTGACACCCTGGGTCCGAGGGTCGATAAACCCATCTTT. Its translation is CACDTLGPRVDKPIF.

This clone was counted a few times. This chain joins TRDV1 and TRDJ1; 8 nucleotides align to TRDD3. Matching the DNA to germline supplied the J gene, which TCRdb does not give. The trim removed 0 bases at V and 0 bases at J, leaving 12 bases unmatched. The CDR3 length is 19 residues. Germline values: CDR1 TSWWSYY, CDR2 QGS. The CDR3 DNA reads TGTGCTCTTGGGGAACTCGTACGTACTGGGGGTCAGTACACCGATAAACTCATCTTT. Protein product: CALGELVRTGGQYTDKLIF.

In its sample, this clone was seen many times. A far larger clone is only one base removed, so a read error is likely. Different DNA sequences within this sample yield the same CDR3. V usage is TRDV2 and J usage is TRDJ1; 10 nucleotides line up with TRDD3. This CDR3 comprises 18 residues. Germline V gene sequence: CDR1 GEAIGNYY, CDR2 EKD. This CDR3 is CACDTSTGGSLYTDKLIF. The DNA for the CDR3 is TGTGCCTGTGACACCTCCACTGGGGGATCACTGTACACCGATAAGCTCATCTTT.

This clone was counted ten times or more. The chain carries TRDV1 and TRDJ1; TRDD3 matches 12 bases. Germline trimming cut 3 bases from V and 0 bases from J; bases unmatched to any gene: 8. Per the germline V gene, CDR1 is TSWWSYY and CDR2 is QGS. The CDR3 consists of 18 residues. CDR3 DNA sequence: TGTGCTCTTGGGGACGGCTCCTGGGGGATACGAGACACCGATAAACTCATCTTT. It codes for CALGDGSWGIRDTDKLIF.

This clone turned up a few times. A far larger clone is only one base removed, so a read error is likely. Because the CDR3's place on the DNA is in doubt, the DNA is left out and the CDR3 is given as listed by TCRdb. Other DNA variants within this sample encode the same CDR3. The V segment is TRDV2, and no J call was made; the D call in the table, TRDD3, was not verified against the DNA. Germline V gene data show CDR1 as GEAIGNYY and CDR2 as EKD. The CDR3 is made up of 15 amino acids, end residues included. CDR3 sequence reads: CACLLLGDTADKLIF.

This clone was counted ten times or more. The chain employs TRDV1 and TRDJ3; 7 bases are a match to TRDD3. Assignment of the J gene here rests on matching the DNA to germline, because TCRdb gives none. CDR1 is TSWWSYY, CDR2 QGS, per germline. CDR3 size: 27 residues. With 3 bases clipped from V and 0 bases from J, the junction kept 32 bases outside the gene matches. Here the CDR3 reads CALGERDRTSSSLSGGSSSWDTRQMFF. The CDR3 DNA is TGTGCTCTTGGGGAGAGAGACCGAACCTCCTCCTCCTTGTCAGGGGGATCGAGCTCCTGGGACACCCGACAGATGTTTTTC.

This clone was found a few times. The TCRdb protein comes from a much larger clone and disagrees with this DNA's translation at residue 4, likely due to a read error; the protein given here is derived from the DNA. In DNA form, the CDR3 reads TGTGCCTGTGGCACCTTAGTACTGGGGGATACGCGGGACACCGATAAACTCATCTTT. Its protein product is CACGTLVLGDTRDTDKLIF. The V call is TRDV2, the J call TRDJ1; 13 nucleotides match TRDD3. TCRdb supplies no J gene; here it was assigned by aligning the nucleotide sequence to germline. Germline V gene sequence: CDR1 GEAIGNYY, CDR2 EKD. CDR3 length: 19 amino acids.

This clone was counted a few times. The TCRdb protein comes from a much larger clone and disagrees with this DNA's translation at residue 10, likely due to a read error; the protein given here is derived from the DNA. CDR3 in amino acids: CALGERRKYGKLIF. The CDR3 DNA reads TGTGCTCTTGGGGAACGGCGTAAGTACGGTAAACTCATCTTT. The chain carries TRDV1 and TRDJ1, with D hard to call. This CDR3 is built from 14 residues. CDR1 is TSWWSYY, CDR2 QGS, per germline. V was shortened by 1 base and J by 7 bases, with 13 bases between the two germline ends.

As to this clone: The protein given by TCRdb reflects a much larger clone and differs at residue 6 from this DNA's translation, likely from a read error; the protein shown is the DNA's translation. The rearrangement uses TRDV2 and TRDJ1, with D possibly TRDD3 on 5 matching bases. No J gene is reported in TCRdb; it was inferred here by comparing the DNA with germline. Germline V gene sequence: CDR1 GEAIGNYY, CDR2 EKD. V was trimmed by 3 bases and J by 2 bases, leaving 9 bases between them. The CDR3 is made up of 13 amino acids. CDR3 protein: CACDRRGTDKLIF. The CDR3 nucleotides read TGTGCCTGTGACCGTCGGGGGACCGATAAACTCATCTTT.

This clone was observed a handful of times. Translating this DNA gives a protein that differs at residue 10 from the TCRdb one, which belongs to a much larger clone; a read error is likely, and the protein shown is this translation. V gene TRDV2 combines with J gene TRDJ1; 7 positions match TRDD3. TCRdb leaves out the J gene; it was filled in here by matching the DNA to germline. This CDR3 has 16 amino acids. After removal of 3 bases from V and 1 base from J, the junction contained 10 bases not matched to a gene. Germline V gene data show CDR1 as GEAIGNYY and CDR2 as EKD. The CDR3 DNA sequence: TGTGCCTGTGACTACGCTGGGGGCTATTGCACCGATAAACTCATCTTT. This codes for CACDYAGGYCTDKLIF.

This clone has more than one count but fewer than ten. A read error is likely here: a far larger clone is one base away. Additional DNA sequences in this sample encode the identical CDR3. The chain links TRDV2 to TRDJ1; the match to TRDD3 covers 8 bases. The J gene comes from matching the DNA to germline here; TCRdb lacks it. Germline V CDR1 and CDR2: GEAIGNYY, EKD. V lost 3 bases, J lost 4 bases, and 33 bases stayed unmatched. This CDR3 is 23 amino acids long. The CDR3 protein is CACDRVLDHSATGGSLLFDKLIF. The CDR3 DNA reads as TGTGCCTGTGACCGGGTACTGGATCATTCCGCAACTGGGGGTTCTCTCCTGTTCGATAAACTCATCTTT.

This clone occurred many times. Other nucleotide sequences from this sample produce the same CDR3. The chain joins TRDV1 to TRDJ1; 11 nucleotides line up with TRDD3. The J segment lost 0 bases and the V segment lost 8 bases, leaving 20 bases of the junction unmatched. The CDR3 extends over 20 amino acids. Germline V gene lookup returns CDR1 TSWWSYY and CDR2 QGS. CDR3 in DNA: TGTGCTCTTAACCTTCCTAGGGTACTGGGGGATAGCCGGTACACCGATAAACTCATCTTT. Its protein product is CALNLPRVLGDSRYTDKLIF.

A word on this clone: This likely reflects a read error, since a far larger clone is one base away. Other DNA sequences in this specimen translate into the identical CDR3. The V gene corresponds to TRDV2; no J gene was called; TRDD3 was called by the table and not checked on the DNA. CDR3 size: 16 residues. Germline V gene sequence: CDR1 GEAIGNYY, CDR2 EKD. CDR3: CACDKLGEQYTDKLIF. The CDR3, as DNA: TGTGCCTGTGACAAACTGGGGGAGCAATACACCGATAAGCTCATCTTT.

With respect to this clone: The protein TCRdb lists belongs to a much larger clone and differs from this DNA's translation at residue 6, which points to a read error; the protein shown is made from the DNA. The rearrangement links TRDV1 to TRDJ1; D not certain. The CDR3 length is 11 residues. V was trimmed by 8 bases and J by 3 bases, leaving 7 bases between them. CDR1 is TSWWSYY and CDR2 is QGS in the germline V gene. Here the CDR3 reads CALSYADKLIF. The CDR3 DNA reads TGTGCTCTTTCGTACGCCGATAAACTCATCTTT.

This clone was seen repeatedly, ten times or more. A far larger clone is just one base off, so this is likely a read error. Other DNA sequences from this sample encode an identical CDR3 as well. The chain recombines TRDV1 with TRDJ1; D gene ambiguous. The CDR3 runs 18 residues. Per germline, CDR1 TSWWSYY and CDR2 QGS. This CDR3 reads CALGEPNLPGSYTDKLIF. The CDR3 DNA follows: TGTGCTCTTGGGGAACCCAACCTCCCGGGGTCTTACACCGACAAACTCATCTTT.

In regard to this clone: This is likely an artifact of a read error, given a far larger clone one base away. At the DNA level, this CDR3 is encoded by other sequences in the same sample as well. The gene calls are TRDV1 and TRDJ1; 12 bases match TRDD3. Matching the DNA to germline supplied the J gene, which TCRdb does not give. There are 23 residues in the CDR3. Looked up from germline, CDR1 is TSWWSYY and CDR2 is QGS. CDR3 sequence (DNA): TGTGCCCTTGGGGAGACGCCCGGGGCCTTGCTACTGTACTGGGGGATACTCCCCGATAAACTCATCTTT. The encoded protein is CALGETPGALLLYWGILPDKLIF.